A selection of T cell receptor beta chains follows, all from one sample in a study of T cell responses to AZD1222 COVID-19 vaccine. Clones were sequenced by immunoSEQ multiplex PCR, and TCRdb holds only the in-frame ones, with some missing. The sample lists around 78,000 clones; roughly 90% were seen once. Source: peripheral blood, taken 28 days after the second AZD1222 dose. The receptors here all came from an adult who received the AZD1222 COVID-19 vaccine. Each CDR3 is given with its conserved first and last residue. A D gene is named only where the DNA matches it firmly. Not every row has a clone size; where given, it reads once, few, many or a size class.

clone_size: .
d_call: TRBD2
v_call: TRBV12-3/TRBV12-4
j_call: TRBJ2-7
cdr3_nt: TGTGCCAGCCAAGCTAGCGGTACCTACGAGCAGTACTTC
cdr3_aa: CASQASGTYEQYF

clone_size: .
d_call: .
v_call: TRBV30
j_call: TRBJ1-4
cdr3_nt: TGTGCCTGGAGTCTTGCAGGAGCGACTAATGAAAAACTGTTTTTT
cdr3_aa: CAWSLAGATNEKLFF

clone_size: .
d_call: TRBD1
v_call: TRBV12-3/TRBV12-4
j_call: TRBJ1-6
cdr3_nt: TGTGCCAGCAGTCCAAGGGGGCATTCACCCCTCCACTTT
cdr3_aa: CASSPRGHSPLHF

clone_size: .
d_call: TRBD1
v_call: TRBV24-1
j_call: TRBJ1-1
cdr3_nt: TGTGCCACCAGTGATTCCAGGGGGCCTGAAGCTTTCTTT
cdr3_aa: CATSDSRGPEAFF

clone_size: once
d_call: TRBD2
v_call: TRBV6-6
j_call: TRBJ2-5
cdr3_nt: TGTGCCAGCAGTCCTTCATTGACTAGCGGGGTCGAGGAGACCCAGTACTTC
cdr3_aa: CASSPSLTSGVEETQYF

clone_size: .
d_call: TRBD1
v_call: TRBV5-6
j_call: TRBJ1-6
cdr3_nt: TGTGCCAGCAGCTCAACGACAGGGCGTTCACCCCTCCACTTT
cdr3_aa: CASSSTTGRSPLHF

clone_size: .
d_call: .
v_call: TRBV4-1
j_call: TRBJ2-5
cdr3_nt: TGCGCCAGCAGCCAAGAGGAGGGTTGGGAGACCCAGTACTTC
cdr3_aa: CASSQEEGWETQYF

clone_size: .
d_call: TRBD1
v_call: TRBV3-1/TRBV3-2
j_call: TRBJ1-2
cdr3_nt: TGTGCCAGCAGCCAACCACAGGGGGCGGTCGACTATGGCTACACCTTC
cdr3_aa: CASSQPQGAVDYGYTF

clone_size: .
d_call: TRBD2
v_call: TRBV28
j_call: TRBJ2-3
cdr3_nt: TGTGCCAGCCGACGACTAGCGGGGTCTAGCACAGATACGCAGTATTTT
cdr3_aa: CASRRLAGSSTDTQYF

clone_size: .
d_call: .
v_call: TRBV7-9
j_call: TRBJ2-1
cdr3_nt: TGTGCCAGCAGCTACTCGCCGTACAATGAGCAGTTCTTC
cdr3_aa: CASSYSPYNEQFF

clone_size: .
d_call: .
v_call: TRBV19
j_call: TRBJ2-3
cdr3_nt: TGTGCCAGTAGTATCCTGGGGAGCACAGATACGCAGTATTTT
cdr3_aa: CASSILGSTDTQYF

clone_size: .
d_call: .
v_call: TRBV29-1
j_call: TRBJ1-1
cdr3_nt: TGCAGCGCCGACCGGGGGGGAGGCACTGAAGCTTTCTTT
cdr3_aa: CSADRGGGTEAFF

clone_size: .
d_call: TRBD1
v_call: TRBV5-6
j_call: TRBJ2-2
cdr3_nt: TGTGCCAGCAGACGACAGGGGTCCACCGGGGAGCTGTTTTTT
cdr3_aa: CASRRQGSTGELFF

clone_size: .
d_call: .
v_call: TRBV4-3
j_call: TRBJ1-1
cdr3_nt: TGCGCCAGCAGAGGCCTTTTGAACACTGAAGCTTTCTTT
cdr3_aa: CASRGLLNTEAFF

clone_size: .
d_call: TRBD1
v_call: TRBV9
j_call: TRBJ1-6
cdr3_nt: TGTGCCAGCAGCCCACGGACAGGGATGAGTTCACCCCTCCACTTT
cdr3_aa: CASSPRTGMSSPLHF

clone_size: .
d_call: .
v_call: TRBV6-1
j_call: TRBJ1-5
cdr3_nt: TGTGCCAGCAGTGAAAACAGGGCGGGCGATCAGCCCCAGCATTTT
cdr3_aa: CASSENRAGDQPQHF

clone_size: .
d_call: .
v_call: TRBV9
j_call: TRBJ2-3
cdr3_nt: TGTGCCAGCAGCACGTTCCTGGGAAACACAGATACGCAGTATTTT
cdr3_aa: CASSTFLGNTDTQYF

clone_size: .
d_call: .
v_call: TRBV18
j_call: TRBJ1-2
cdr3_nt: TGTGCCAGCTCACCCTCCCAGGGTTTCGATGGCTACACCTTC
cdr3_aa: CASSPSQGFDGYTF

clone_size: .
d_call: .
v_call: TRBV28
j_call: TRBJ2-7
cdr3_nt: TGTGCCAGCCGGGGGACTTTCCCCCAACCCTACGAGCAGTACTTC
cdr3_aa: CASRGTFPQPYEQYF

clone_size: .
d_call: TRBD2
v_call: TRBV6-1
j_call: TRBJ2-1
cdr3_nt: TGTGCCAGCAGTGAACAAGATAGCGGGTATGAGCAGTTCTTC
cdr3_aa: CASSEQDSGYEQFF

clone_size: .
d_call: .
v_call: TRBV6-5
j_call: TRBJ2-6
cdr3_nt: TGTGCCAGCACAGGGACTGGGGCCAACGTCCTGACTTTC
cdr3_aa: CASTGTGANVLTF

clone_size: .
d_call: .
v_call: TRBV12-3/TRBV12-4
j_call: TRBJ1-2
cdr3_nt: TGTGCCAGCAGTTTGGCCAGTAACTATGGCTACACCTTC
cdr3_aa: CASSLASNYGYTF

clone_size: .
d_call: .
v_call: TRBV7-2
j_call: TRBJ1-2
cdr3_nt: TGTGCCAGCAGCCCATCTTGGGGCACGGGGGGAGCAGGCTACACCTTC
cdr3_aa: CASSPSWGTGGAGYTF

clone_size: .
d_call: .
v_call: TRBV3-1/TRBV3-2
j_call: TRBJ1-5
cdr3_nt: TGTGCCAGCAGCCAAAGCCGTCGGGGGTTGGAGCAGCCCCAGCATTTT
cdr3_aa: CASSQSRRGLEQPQHF

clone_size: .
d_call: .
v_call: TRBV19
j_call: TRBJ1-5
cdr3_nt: TGTGCCAGTAGTATAGGGACCCTTCGCAATCAGCCCCAGCATTTT
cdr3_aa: CASSIGTLRNQPQHF

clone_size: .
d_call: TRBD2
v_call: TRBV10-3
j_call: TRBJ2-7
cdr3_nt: TGTGCCATCACAGGTAGCGGGGGTTACGAGCAGTACTTC
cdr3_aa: CAITGSGGYEQYF

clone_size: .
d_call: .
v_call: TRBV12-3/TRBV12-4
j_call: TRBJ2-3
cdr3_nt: TGTGCCAGCAGTTTCGCCAGCGAAAATACGCAGTATTTT
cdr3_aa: CASSFASENTQYF

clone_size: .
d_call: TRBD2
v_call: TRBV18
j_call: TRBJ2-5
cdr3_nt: TGTGCCAGCTCACCATGGGGGGGCCAAGAGACCCAGTACTTC
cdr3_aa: CASSPWGGQETQYF

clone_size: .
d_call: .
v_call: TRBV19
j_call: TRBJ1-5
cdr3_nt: TGTGCCAGTAGTATATCCAGGGCCAGGAATCAGCCCCAGCATTTT
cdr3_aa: CASSISRARNQPQHF

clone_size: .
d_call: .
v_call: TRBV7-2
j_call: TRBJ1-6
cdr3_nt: TGTGCCAGCAGCTTAGAATGGGGCAGCTATAATTCACCCCTCCACTTT
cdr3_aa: CASSLEWGSYNSPLHF

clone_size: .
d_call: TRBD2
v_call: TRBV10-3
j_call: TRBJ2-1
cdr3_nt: TGTGCCATCAGTGAGTCAACGGGGGGGCCGGGAGAGCAGTTCTTC
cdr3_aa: CAISESTGGPGEQFF

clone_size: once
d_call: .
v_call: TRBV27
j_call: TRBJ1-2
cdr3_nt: TGTGCCAGCAGTTTGGGCGGGAACCGCGGCTACACCTTC
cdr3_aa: CASSLGGNRGYTF

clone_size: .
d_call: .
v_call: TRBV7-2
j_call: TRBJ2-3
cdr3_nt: TGTGCCAGCAGCCAACCGGGACTTAATACGCAGTATTTT
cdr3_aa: CASSQPGLNTQYF

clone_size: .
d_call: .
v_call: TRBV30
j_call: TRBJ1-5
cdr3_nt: TGTGCCTGGAGTGCCGGGGCAAGTAATAGCAATCAGCCCCAGCATTTT
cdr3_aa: CAWSAGASNSNQPQHF

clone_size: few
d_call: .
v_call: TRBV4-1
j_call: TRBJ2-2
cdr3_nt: TGCGCCAGCAGCCAAGTACAGGGTACGAACACCGGGGAGCTGTTTTTT
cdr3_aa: CASSQVQGTNTGELFF

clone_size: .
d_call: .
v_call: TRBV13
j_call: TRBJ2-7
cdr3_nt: TGTGCCAGCAGCTTAGGCCTAGGGCTCTCATCCTACGAGCAGTACTTC
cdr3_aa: CASSLGLGLSSYEQYF

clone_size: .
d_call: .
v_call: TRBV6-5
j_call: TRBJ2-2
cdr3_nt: TGTGCCAGCAGGGCAGTAGGCGGGGAGCTGTTTTTT
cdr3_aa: CASRAVGGELFF

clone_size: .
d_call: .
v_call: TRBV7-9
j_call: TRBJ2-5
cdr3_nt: TGTGCCAGCAGCCATGAGACCCAGTACTTC
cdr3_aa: CASSHETQYF

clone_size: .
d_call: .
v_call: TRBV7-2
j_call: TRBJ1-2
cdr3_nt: TGTGCCAGCAGCCTTGAGATCCTATATGGCTACACCTTC
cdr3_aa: CASSLEILYGYTF

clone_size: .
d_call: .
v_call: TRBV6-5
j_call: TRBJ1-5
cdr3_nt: TGTGCCAGCAGCCCCGGCGGTAGCAATCAGCCCCAGCATTTT
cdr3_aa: CASSPGGSNQPQHF

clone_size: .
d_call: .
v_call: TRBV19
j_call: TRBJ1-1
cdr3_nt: TGTGCCAGTACCCCCGACAGATCCACTGAAGCTTTCTTT
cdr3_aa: CASTPDRSTEAFF